Detailed here is one T cell receptor beta chain. Antigen specificity is unknown. This sample was included in a study of cytomegalovirus exposure and HLA in healthy donors. Study outcomes and limitations: TCR beta V segments were, for the most part, productive about 87% or about 30% of the time in an earlier analysis.

PCR primers comprised 60 Vbeta and 13 Jbeta primers. Sequenced by immunoSEQ multiplex PCR; TCRdb stores in-frame clones only, minus some. The profile shows 100,000 to 150,000 clones, 75% to 85% of them singletons. This sequence originates from a middle-aged woman in good health and CMV-seropositive. Sequences were obtained from PBMCs.

CDR3 sequence: CASSPGQGADQPQHF. The CDR3 DNA reads as TGTGCCAGCAGCCCGGGACAGGGGGCGGATCAGCCCCAGCATTTT. V is TRBV6-5 and J is TRBJ1-5, with 12 bases that match TRBD1. V was clipped by 6 bases and J by 5 bases; unmatched bases: 5. Germline V lookup: CDR1 MNHEY, CDR2 SVGAGI. The CDR3 contains 15 residues.